What follows are 5 T cell receptor beta chains derived from one specimen sequenced in a study of T cell responses to AZD1222 COVID-19 vaccine. The method was immunoSEQ multiplex PCR; TCRdb's version includes in-frame clones alone and lacks a portion of them. The sample records around 120,000 clones, around 86% being singletons. The sample was peripheral blood, taken on day 0 of AZD1222 vaccination. The receptor set was obtained from an adult in good health.

V gene TRBV2 combines with J gene TRBJ1-2; 8 positions agree with TRBD1. Germline V gene data show CDR1 as SNHLY and CDR2 as FYNNEI. This CDR3 is built from 16 residues. Trimming cost V 7 bases and J 7 bases; bases outside gene matches: 17. The CDR3 DNA reads TGTGCCAGCACACTAGACAGGGGTGGACTAGCCCGTGGCTACACCTTC. As protein: CASTLDRGGLARGYTF.

This chain joins TRBV27 and TRBJ2-3, with 7 positions matching TRBD1. V trimming: 6 bases; J trimming: 3 bases; junction bases outside the gene matches: 12. The germline CDR1 and CDR2 sequences are MNHEY and SMNVEV (reference sequence). The length of the CDR3 is 16 residues. DNA for the CDR3: TGTGCCAGCAGCCCCCCCCCGGGACAGCCGACAGATACGCAGTATTTT. Its translation is CASSPPPGQPTDTQYF.

This chain uses TRBV5-1 with TRBJ2-7; TRBD1 matches at 12 bases. This CDR3 spans 14 amino acids. V lost 2 bases to trimming and J lost 5 bases; unmatched junction nucleotides: 2. The germline CDR1 and CDR2 sequences are SGHRS and YFSETQ. The CDR3 DNA sequence: TGCGCCAGCAGCTTAGGGACAGGGGGCGACGAGCAGTACTTC. Translated: CASSLGTGGDEQYF.

This sequence joins TRBV10-3 and TRBJ2-5; TRBD2 matches 10 bases. Germline trimming cut 2 bases from V and 5 bases from J; bases unmatched to any gene: 11. This CDR3 comprises 17 residues. CDR1 and CDR2 from the germline V gene are ENHRY and SYGVKD. The CDR3 sequence: CAISEPRGAGGQETQYF. CDR3 sequence (DNA): TGTGCCATCAGTGAGCCCCGAGGAGCGGGGGGGCAGGAGACCCAGTACTTC.

This clone was detected only once. The V call is TRBV4-2, the J call TRBJ2-3, with TRBD1 as a possible D gene (5 bases). This CDR3 contains 16 residues. Per germline, CDR1 LGHNA and CDR2 YNFKEQ. The V gene lost 4 bases and the J gene lost 5 bases, with 19 bases spanning the gap. The CDR3 coding sequence is TGTGCCAGCAGCCCCCAAGTGGGGCAGGGCGGAGATACGCAGTATTTT. Its translation is CASSPQVGQGGDTQYF.